The 19 T cell receptor beta chains given below trace back to one sample, sequenced in a study of blood T cell repertoires in COVID-19. This table comes from immunoSEQ multiplex PCR, and its TCRdb copy is limited to in-frame clones, with some not included. The profile covers 100,000 to 150,000 clones, with approximately 80% appearing a single time and 12% taken by the ten largest. Sequenced sample: peripheral blood. These TCRs come from a man in his sixties with acute or convalescent COVID-19.

This rearrangement joins TRBV24-1 to TRBJ1-2, with 9 bases aligning to TRBD1. The CDR3 is 16 residues long. CDR1 is KGHDR, CDR2 SFDVKD, per germline. With V trimmed by 5 bases and J by 5 bases, 11 bases remained unmatched. CDR3 nucleotide sequence: TGTGCCACCAGTGGGAGTCCGGGACAGGGCTGGTATGGCTACACCTTC. This sequence encodes CATSGSPGQGWYGYTF.

As regards this clone: An end of the junction differs from the germline gene, which may be a read error. This chain connects TRBV2 to TRBJ1-6; D is unclear. This CDR3 has 12 amino acids. Germline V CDR1 and CDR2: SNHLY, FYNNEI. This CDR3 is CASRGDNSPHHF. The CDR3, as DNA: TGTGCCAGCAGGGGAGATAATTCACCCCACCACTTT.

V gene TRBV3-1 (or the pseudogene TRBV3-2) combines with J gene TRBJ2-1; D is ambiguous. The germline gives CDR1 LGHDT, CDR2 YNNKEL (reference sequence). The CDR3 sequence is 14 residues long. V was pared by 1 base and J by 3 bases, with 7 bases between. The CDR3 region has the DNA TGTGCCAGCAGCCAAGTTTCAGGCTACAATGAGCAGTTCTTC. Translated: CASSQVSGYNEQFF.

This clone occurred a few times. The CDR3 loop reads CASSSLSGPSNYGYTF. In nucleotides, the CDR3 is TGTGCCAGTAGTTCTCTAAGCGGGCCCTCTAACTATGGCTACACCTTC. This chain uses TRBV19 with TRBJ1-2, with D hard to call. From germline, CDR1 is LNHDA and CDR2 SQIVND (reference sequence). The CDR3 is 16 amino acids. V lost 5 bases, J lost 0 bases, and 16 bases lay in between.

The chain recombines TRBV7-3 with TRBJ2-3; D not resolved. The CDR3 covers 14 residues. V lost 2 bases and J lost 2, with 8 bases in between. CDR1 and CDR2 (germline): SGHTA, FQGTGA. Written as DNA, the CDR3 is TGTGCCAGCAGCTTAGGCCAGGTCACAGATACGCAGTATTTT. As protein: CASSLGQVTDTQYF.

This clone has just one count. The chain couples TRBV19 to TRBJ1-2, with 7 nucleotides matching TRBD1. CDR1 and CDR2 from the germline V gene are LNHDA and SQIVND (reference sequence). The CDR3 sequence is 14 residues long. The V segment lost 7 bases and the J segment 6 bases; nucleotides outside the gene matches: 11. CDR3 nucleotide sequence: TGTGCCAGTACCACCGACAGGGATCGCGATGGCTACACCTTC. Protein sequence: CASTTDRDRDGYTF.

This rearrangement joins TRBV5-6 to TRBJ2-1; 12 nucleotides line up with TRBD2. With V trimmed by 3 bases and J by 4 bases, 5 bases remained unmatched. The CDR3 is 16 residues long. Germline V gene lookup returns CDR1 SGHDT and CDR2 YYEEEE. This CDR3 is CASSWRTSGVYNEQFF. DNA of the CDR3: TGTGCCAGCAGCTGGCGGACTAGCGGGGTTTACAATGAGCAGTTCTTC.

This clone has a handful of counts. This chain joins TRBV11-3 and TRBJ1-1, with D possibly matching TRBD1 (5 bases). Trimming left V 5 bases short and J 0 bases short, with 7 bases between. Germline CDR1 reads SGHNT; CDR2 reads YENEEA. CDR3 length: 13 residues. As DNA, the CDR3 is TGTGCCAGCAGCCTACAGGTGAACACTGAAGCTTTCTTT. Its translation: CASSLQVNTEAFF.

The chain links TRBV6-5 to TRBJ1-2; D is unclear. Germline values: CDR1 MNHEY, CDR2 SVGAGI. Trimming took 0 bases from V and 5 from J, leaving 7 bases between them. The CDR3 spans 13 residues. The chain's CDR3 is CASSYSKRYGYTF. The CDR3 bases are TGTGCCAGCAGTTACTCGAAGAGATATGGCTACACCTTC.

The chain joins TRBV27 to TRBJ2-3; TRBD1 might be the D (5 bases). Germline V CDR1 and CDR2: MNHEY, SMNVEV (reference sequence). The CDR3 is made up of 14 amino acids. Trimming removed 3 bases from V and 1 base from J, with 8 bases in between. CDR3 sequence (DNA): TGTGCCAGCAGTTTCTCCAGGGGCACAGATACGCAGTATTTT. Translation gives CASSFSRGTDTQYF.

The chain recombines TRBV3-1 (or the pseudogene TRBV3-2) with TRBJ2-7, with TRBD2 identical over 11 bases. Germline V gene lookup returns CDR1 LGHDT and CDR2 YNNKEL (reference sequence). The CDR3 extends over 14 amino acids. Trimming at V came to 4 bases and at J to 5 bases, leaving 4 bases not matched to a gene. The CDR3 DNA reads TGTGCCAGCAGCCGACTAGCGGGAAACGACGAGCAGTACTTC. Its protein product is CASSRLAGNDEQYF.

This clone was observed a single time. V gene TRBV9 combines with J gene TRBJ2-7; TRBD2 might be the D (6 bases). Trimming cost V 4 bases and J 0 bases, with 14 bases left between them. CDR3 length equals 15 residues. Germline CDR1 reads SGDLS; CDR2 reads YYNGEE. CDR3 residues: CASSRLGSGSYEQYF. The CDR3 nucleotides are TGTGCCAGCAGCCGCCTGGGTAGCGGCTCCTACGAGCAGTACTTC. Full variable domain (rest looked up from reference TRBV9 and TRBJ2-7): DSGVTQTPKHLITATGQRVTLRCSPRSGDLSVYWYQQSLDQGLQFLIQYYNGEERAKGNILERFSAQQFPDLHSELNLSSLELGDSALYFCASSRLGSGSYEQYFGPGTRLTVT.

This clone has more than one count but fewer than ten. The genes are TRBV25-1 and TRBJ1-1; D may be TRBD1 (6 bases). Germline values: CDR1 MGHDK, CDR2 SYGVNS. Trimming stripped 6 bases from V and 2 bases from J, with 10 bases between. This CDR3 has 13 amino acids. Here the CDR3 DNA reads TGTGCCAGCAGCCCGGACAGCAACACTGAAGCTTTCTTT. It encodes CASSPDSNTEAFF.

The CDR3 reads CASSRNEREQYF. The CDR3 DNA sequence: TGTGCCAGCAGCCGTAACGAACGGGAGCAGTACTTC. The V call is TRBV28, the J call TRBJ2-7; D ambiguous. V shed 6 bases and J shed 7 bases, with 13 bases lying between them. Germline CDR1 is MDHEN and CDR2 is SYDVKM. This CDR3 is 12 amino acids long.

The chain has TRBV6-5 and TRBJ2-2; D may be TRBD1 (5 bases). V was shortened by 5 bases and J by 6 bases, with 16 bases between the two germline ends. The germline V gene encodes CDR1 MNHEY and CDR2 SVGAGI. The CDR3 is 15 residues long. The CDR3 DNA is TGTGCCAGCAGTCTTCAGGGTCCCTTTGCCGGGGAGCTGTTTTTT. Translated: CASSLQGPFAGELFF.

The V call is TRBV5-4, the J call TRBJ1-2; 7 nucleotides match TRBD1. The CDR3 contains 13 residues. The V gene's germline CDR1 is SGHNT and CDR2 YYREEE (reference sequence). V was clipped by 4 bases and J by 4 bases; unmatched bases: 4. The CDR3 DNA reads TGTGCCAGCAGCACAGGGGAACGCTATGGCTACACCTTC. As protein: CASSTGERYGYTF.

The chain combines TRBV7-3 with TRBJ2-3, with TRBD2 matching over 8 bases. The V gene's germline CDR1 is SGHTA and CDR2 FQGTGA. The length of the CDR3 is 15 residues. With 5 bases clipped from V and 4 bases from J, the junction kept 8 bases outside the gene matches. In DNA, the CDR3 is TGTGCCAGCAGCCCCAGCGGGAGCGGGGCAGATACGCAGTATTTT. It translates to CASSPSGSGADTQYF.

The genes are TRBV2 and TRBJ2-3; 8 positions agree with TRBD2. Germline CDR1 SNHLY, CDR2 FYNNEI. V was clipped by 3 bases and J by 1 base; unmatched bases: 6. The CDR3 spans 16 residues. The CDR3 nucleotides are TGTGCCAGCAGTGACGGGGGGGCAGGGGGCACAGATACGCAGTATTTT. Translating gives CASSDGGAGGTDTQYF.

This clone was observed once. The V gene is TRBV27, the J gene TRBJ1-1, with a possible D match to TRBD1 (5 bases). V lost 6 bases and J 1 base, leaving 12 bases between the germline ends. The length of the CDR3 is 14 residues. Germline V CDR1 and CDR2: MNHEY, SMNVEV (reference sequence). The CDR3 loop is CASSRLRGNTEAFF. The CDR3 bases are TGTGCCAGCAGCCGACTTAGGGGGAACACTGAAGCTTTCTTT.